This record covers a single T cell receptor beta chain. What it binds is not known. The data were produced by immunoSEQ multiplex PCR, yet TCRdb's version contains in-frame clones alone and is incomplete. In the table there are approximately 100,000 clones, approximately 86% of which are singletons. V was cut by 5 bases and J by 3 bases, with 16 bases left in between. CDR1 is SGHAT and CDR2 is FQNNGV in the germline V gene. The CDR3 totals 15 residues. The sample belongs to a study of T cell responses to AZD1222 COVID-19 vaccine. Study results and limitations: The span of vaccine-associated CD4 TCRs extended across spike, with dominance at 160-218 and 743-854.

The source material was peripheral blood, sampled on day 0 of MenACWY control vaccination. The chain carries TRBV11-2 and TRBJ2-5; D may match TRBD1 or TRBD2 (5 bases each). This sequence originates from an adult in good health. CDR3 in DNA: TGTGCCAGCAGCGGGGCTAGTTCGGGGAAAGAGACCCAGTACTTC. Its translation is CASSGASSGKETQYF.